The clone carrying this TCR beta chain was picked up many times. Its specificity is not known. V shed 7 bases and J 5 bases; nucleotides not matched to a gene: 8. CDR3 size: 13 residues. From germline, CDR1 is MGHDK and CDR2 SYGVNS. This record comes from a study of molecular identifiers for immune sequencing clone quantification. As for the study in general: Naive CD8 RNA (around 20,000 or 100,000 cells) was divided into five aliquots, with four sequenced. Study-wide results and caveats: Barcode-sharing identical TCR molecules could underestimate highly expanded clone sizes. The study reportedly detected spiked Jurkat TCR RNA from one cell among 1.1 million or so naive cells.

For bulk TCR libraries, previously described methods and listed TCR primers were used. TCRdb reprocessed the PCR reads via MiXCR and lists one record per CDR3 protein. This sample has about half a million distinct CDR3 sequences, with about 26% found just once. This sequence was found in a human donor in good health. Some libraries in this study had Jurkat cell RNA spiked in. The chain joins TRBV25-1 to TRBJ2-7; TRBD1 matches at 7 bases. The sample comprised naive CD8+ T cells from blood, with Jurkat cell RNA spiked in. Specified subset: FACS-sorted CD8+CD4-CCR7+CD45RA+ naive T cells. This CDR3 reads CASTTGTGNEQYF. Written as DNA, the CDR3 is TGTGCCAGCACGACAGGGACCGGCAACGAGCAGTACTTC.